The T cell receptor beta chain under discussion was sequenced for a study of CD8 T cells in Susac syndrome (dated by TCRdb to 2018 to 2020). General notes on the study: Whether CD8+ T cell activation and differentiation in Susac syndrome was antigen driven was tested using repertoire sequencing.

Notes on this clonotype: Which antigen it targets is not known. No much larger clonotype is one base removed from it; base qualities were not supplied.

RNA was extracted using the RNeasy kit, and about 0.45 to 1 ug of the RNA was reverse transcribed with random hexamers. The immunoSEQ multiplex PCR assay, covering 54 Vbeta and 13 Jbeta segments, was used to amplify TCR beta CDR3 regions. PCR amplification bias was corrected by using a synthetic template baseline for primer optimization and computational correction. Concerning the study's data processing: Reads were annotated to V, D and J genes according to IMGT and were analyzed with immunoSEQ Analyzer, with only productive sequences retained. To calculate clonality, Shannon entropy was normalized by log2 of the number of productive unique sequences and then subtracted from one. Public and private clones were assessed among the 100 most prevalent clones of each patient and control. Clones were defined as Susac-specific if absent from the healthy and MS cohorts, from more than 900 published viral clones and from other ImmuneACCESS disease sequences. Starting from the raw public reads, TCRdb applied fastp trimming at Q25, assembled clones with MiXCR and retained in-frame beta chains. Identical CDR3 protein sequences are pooled into one entry, listed with their most common genes and DNA. In this record, the V and J calls reflect TCRdb's handling and not the investigators' own analysis. Present in this sample are fewer than 350,000 distinct CDR3 sequences, roughly nine tenths of which were seen just once. The ten largest clones represent more than 0.06% of the sample.

High-throughput TCR beta sequencing profiled peripheral blood CD8+ and CD4+ T cells from healthy donors, Susac syndrome patients and multiple sclerosis patients. Multiple sclerosis controls were treatment-naive patients with stable or active relapsing-remitting disease fulfilling revised McDonald criteria. Bulk CD8+ and CD4+ T cells were purified magnetically by negative isolation, whereas CD8+ TEMRA cells were enriched by FACS. Blood was drawn into EDTA tubes, processed within 24 hours, and PBMCs were isolated by density gradient centrifugation. PBMCs intended for TCR sequencing were frozen in liquid nitrogen and were later thawed in a 37 degrees C water bath. The sorted or isolated CD4+, CD8+ and CD8+ TEMRA cells had a purity of 90% or higher. Results and caveats for the whole study, not just this receptor: The study acknowledged that relatively few individuals were included in the TCR sequencing and HLA analysis.

This sequence was found in a human donor with multiple sclerosis. The sample comprised CD4+ T cells from PBMCs.

The CDR3 amino acid sequence is: CASSTGRDAYEQYF. The DNA sequence is TGCGCCAGCTCGACCGGACGGGACGCCTACGAGCAGTACTTC. The chain was built from TRBV4-3 and TRBJ2-7, with the D call perhaps TRBD1 or TRBD2, each one matching 5 bases. There are 14 amino acids in the CDR3, from cysteine to phenylalanine inclusive. Just the 42-base CDR3 DNA is kept, in frame starting at base 1. The germline V gene supplies CDR1 LGHNA and CDR2 YSLEER. V is cut by 8 bases and J by 2 bases, and the space between the germline ends is 16 bases.